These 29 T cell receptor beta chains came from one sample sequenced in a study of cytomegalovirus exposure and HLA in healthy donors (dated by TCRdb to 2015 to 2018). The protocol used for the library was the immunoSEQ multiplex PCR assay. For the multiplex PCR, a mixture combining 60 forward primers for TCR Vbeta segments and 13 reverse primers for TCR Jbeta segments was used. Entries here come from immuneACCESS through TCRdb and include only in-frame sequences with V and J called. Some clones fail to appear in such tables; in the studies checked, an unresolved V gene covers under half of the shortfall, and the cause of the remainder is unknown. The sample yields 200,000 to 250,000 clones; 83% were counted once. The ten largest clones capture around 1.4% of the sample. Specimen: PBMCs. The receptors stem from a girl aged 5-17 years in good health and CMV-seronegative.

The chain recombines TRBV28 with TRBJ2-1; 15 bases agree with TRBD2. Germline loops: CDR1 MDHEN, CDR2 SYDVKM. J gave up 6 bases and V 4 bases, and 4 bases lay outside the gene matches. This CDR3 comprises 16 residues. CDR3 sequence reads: CASSSTGLAGGNEQFF. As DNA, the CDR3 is TGTGCCAGCAGTTCCACGGGACTAGCGGGGGGCAATGAGCAGTTCTTC.

The CDR3 is CASSTWGERVAYGYTF. The CDR3 DNA follows: TGTGCCAGCTCGACTTGGGGGGAAAGGGTCGCGTATGGCTACACCTTC. J is TRBJ1-2 and V is TRBV28, with D perhaps matching TRBD1 (5 bases). Germline V gene data show CDR1 as MDHEN and CDR2 as SYDVKM. Trimming pared 8 bases from V and 5 bases from J, leaving 24 bases between. The CDR3 length is 16 residues.

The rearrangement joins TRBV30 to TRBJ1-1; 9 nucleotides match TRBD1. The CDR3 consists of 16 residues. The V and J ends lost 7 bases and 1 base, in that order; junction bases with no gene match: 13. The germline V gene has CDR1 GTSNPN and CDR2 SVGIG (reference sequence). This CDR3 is CASSRGQGWGNTEAFF. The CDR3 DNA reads TGTGCCTCATCCAGGGGACAGGGCTGGGGGAACACTGAAGCTTTCTTT.

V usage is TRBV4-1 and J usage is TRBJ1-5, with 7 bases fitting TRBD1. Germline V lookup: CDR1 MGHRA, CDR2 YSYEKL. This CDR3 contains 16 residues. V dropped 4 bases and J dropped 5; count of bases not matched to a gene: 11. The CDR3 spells CASSPIQGKADQPQHF. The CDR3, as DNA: TGCGCCAGCAGCCCGATACAGGGGAAGGCGGATCAGCCCCAGCATTTT.

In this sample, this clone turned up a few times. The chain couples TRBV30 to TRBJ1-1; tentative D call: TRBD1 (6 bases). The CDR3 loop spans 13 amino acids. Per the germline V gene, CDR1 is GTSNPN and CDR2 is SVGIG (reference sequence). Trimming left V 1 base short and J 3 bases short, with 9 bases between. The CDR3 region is CAWSEQGYTEAFF. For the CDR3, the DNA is TGTGCCTGGAGTGAACAGGGATACACTGAAGCTTTCTTT.

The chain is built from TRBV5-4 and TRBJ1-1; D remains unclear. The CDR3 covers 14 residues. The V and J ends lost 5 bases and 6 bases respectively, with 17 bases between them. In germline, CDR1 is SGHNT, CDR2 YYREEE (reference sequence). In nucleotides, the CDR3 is TGTGCCAGCAGTGTCCGTTCGGAGGAGGCTGAAGCTTTCTTT. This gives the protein CASSVRSEEAEAFF.

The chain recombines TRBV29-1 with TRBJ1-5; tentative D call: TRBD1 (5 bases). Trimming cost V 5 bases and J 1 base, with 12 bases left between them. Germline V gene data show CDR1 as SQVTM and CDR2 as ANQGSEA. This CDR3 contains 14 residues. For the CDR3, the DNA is TGCAGCGTTATTGACAGTTCAAGCAATCAGCCCCAGCATTTT. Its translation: CSVIDSSSNQPQHF.

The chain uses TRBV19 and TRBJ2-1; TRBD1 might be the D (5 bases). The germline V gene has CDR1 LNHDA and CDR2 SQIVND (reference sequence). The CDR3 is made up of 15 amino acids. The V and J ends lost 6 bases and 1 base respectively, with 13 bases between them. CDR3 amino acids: CASSPPGSSYNEQFF. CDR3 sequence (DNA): TGTGCCAGTAGCCCCCCAGGGTCGTCCTACAATGAGCAGTTCTTC.

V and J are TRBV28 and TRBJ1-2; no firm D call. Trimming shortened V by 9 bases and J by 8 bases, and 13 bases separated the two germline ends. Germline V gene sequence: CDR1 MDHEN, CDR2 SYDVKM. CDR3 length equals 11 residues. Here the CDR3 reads CASRREAGYTF. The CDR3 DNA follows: TGTGCCAGTCGGAGGGAGGCGGGCTACACCTTC.

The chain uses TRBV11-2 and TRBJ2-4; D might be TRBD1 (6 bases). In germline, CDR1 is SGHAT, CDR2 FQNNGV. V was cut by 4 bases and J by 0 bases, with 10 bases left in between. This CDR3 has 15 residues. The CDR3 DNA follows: TGTGCCAGCAGCTATCTAGGGGGAGCCAAAAACATTCAGTACTTC. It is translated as CASSYLGGAKNIQYF.

The CDR3 sequence: CASSSSGSGFSDTQYF. Here the CDR3 DNA reads TGTGCCAGCAGCTCCAGCGGGAGTGGTTTTTCAGATACGCAGTATTTT. The chain carries TRBV7-9 and TRBJ2-3, with 8 bases identical to TRBD2. Germline V gene data show CDR1 as SEHNR and CDR2 as FQNEAQ (reference sequence). V gave up 4 bases and J gave up 4 bases; unmatched junction bases: 10. The CDR3 sequence is 16 residues long.

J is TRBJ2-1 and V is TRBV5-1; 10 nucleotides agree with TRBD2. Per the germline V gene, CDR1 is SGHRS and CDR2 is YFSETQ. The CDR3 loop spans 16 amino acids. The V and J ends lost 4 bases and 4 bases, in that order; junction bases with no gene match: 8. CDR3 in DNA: TGCGCCAGCAGCCCAACACCGGGACTAGCGTACAATGAGCAGTTCTTC. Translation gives CASSPTPGLAYNEQFF. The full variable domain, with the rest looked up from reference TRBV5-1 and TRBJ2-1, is KAGVTQTPRYLIKTRGQQVTLSCSPISGHRSVSWYQQTPGQGLQFLFEYFSETQRNKGNFPGRFSGRQFSNSRSEMNVSTLELGDSALYLCASSPTPGLAYNEQFFGPGTRLTVL.

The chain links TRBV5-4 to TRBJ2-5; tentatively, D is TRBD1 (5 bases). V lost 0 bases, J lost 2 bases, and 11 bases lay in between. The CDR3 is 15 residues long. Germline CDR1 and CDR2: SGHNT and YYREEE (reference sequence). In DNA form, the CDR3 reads TGTGCCAGCAGCTTGGAGATCAGGGCTCAAGAGACCCAGTACTTC. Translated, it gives CASSLEIRAQETQYF.

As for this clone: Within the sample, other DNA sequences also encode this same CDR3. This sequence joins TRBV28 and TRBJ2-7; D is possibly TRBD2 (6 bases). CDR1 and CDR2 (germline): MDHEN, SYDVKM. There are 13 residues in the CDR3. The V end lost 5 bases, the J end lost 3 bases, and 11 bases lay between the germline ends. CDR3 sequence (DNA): TGTGCCAGCAGTCTTAGCGGAGGCTACGAGCAGTACTTC. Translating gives CASSLSGGYEQYF.

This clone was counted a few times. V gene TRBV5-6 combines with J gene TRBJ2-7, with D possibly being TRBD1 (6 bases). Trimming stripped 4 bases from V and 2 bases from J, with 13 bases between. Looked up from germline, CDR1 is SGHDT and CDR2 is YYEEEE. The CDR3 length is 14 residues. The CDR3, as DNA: TGTGCCAGCAGCGCACGGACAGAGACCTACGAGCAGTACTTC. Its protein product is CASSARTETYEQYF.

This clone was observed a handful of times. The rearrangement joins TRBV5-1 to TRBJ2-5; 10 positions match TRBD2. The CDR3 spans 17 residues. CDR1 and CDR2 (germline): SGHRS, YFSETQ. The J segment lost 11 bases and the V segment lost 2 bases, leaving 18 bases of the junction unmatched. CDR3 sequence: CASSLNLVASGSVEQYF. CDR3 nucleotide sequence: TGCGCCAGCAGCTTAAATTTAGTGGCTAGCGGGAGCGTGGAACAGTACTTC.

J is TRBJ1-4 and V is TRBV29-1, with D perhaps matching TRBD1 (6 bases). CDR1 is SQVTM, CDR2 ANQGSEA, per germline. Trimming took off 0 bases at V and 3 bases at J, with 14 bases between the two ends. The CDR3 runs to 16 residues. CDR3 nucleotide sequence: TGCAGCGTTGAAGAACCACAGGGTGCCGCTAATGAAAAACTGTTTTTT. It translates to CSVEEPQGAANEKLFF.

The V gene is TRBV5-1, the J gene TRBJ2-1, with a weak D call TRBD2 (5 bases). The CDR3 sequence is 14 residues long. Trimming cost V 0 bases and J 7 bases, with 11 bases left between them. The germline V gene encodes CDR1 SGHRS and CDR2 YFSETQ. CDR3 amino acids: CASSLGPGNNEQFF. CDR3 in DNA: TGCGCCAGCAGCTTGGGACCCGGGAATAATGAGCAGTTCTTC.

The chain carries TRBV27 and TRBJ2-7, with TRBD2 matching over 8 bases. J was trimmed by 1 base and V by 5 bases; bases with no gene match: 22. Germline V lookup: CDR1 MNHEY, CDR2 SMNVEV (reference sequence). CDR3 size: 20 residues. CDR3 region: CASSILHGGGRGPPSYEQYF. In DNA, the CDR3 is TGTGCCAGCAGTATCCTACACGGGGGGGGCAGGGGCCCCCCGTCCTACGAGCAGTACTTC.

The CDR3 protein is CASSGDRDRLSYEQYF. The DNA for the CDR3 is TGTGCCAGCAGTGGAGACCGGGACAGGCTTTCCTACGAGCAGTACTTC. V usage is TRBV6-6 and J usage is TRBJ2-7, with 8 bases fitting TRBD1. CDR1 is MNHNY and CDR2 is SVGAGI in the germline V gene (reference sequence). This CDR3 comprises 16 residues. The V segment lost 5 bases and the J segment 1 base; nucleotides outside the gene matches: 10.

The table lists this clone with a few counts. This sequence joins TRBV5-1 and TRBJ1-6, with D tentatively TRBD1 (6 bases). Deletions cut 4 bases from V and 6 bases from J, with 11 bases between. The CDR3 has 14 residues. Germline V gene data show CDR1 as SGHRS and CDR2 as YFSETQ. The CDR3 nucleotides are TGCGCCAGCAGCGAACAGGGTTTTAATTCACCCCTCCACTTT. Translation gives CASSEQGFNSPLHF.

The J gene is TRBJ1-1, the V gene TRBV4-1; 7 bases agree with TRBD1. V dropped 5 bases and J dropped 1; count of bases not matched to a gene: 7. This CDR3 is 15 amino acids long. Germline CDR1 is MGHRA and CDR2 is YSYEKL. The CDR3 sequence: CASSARTGANTEAFF. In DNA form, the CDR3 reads TGCGCCAGCAGCGCCCGAACAGGGGCGAACACTGAAGCTTTCTTT.

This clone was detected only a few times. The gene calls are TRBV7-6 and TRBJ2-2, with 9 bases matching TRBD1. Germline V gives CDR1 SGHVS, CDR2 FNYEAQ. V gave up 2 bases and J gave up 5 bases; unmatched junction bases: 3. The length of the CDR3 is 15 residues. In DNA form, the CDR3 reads TGTGCCAGCAGCTTACACAGGGGGCCAACCGGGGAGCTGTTTTTT. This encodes CASSLHRGPTGELFF.

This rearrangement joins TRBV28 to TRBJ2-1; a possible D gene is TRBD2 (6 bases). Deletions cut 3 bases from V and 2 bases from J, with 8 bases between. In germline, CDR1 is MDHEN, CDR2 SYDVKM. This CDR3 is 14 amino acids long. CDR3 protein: CASSFPGAYNEQFF. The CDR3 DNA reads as TGTGCCAGCAGTTTTCCGGGGGCCTACAATGAGCAGTTCTTC. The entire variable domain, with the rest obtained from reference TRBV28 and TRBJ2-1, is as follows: DVKVTQSSRYLVKRTGEKVFLECVQDMDHENMFWYRQDPGLGLRLIYFSYDVKMKEKGDIPEGYSVSREKKERFSLILESASTNQTSMYLCASSFPGAYNEQFFGPGTRLTVL.

CDR3 sequence (DNA): TGTGCCAGCAGTTCCTCAGTCCGTAACTATGGCTACACCTTC. Its protein product is CASSSSVRNYGYTF. V is TRBV28 and J is TRBJ1-2; D is unclear. In germline, CDR1 is MDHEN, CDR2 SYDVKM. V was clipped by 4 bases and J by 1 base, with 10 bases between them. This CDR3 has 14 residues.

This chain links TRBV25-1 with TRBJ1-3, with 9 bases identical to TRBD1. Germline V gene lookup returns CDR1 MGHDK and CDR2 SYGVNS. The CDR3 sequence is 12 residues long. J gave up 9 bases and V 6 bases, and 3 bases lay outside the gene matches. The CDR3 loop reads CASRGQGLTIYF. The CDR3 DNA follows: TGTGCCAGCAGAGGACAGGGGCTCACCATATATTTT.

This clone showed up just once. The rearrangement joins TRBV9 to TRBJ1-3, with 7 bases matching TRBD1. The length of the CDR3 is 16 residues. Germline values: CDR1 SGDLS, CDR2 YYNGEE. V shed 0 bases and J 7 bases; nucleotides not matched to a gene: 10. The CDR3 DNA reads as TGTGCCAGCAGCGTAGACCCGAAACAGGGGAGCAACACCATATATTTT. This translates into CASSVDPKQGSNTIYF.

CDR3 sequence: CASSLGGQGTSAKNIQYF. CDR3 in DNA: TGTGCCAGCAGCTTAGGGGGACAGGGTACGTCCGCCAAAAACATTCAGTACTTC. V and J are TRBV7-9 and TRBJ2-4; 9 bases agree with TRBD1. Germline values: CDR1 SEHNR, CDR2 FQNEAQ (reference sequence). The CDR3 is 18 residues long. J was trimmed by 1 base and V by 1 base; bases with no gene match: 8.

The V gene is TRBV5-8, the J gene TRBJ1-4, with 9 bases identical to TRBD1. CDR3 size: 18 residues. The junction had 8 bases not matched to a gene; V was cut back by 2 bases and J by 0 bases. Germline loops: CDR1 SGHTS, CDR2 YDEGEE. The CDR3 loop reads CASSFYRTGAATNEKLFF. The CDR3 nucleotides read TGTGCCAGCAGCTTCTACCGGACAGGGGCTGCAACTAATGAAAAACTGTTTTTT.